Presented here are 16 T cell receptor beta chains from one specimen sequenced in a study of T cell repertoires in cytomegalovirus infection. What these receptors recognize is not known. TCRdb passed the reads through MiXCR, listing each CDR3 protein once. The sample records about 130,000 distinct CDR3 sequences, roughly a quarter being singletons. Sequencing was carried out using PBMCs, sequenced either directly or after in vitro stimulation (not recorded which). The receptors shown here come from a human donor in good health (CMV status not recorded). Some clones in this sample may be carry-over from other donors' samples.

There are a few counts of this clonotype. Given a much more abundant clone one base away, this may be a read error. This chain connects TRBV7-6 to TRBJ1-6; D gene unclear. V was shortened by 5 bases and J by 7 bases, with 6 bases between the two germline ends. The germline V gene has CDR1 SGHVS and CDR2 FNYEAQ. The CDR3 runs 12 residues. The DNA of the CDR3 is TGTGCCAGCAGCGCGAAAAATTCACCCCTCCACTTT. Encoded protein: CASSAKNSPLHF.

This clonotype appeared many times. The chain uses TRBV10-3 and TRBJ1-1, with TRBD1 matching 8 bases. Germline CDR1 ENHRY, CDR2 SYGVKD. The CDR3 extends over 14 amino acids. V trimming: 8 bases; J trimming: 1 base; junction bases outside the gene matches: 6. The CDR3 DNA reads TGTGCCATCCAACAGGGGGTAGCGAACACTGAAGCTTTCTTT. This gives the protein CAIQQGVANTEAFF.

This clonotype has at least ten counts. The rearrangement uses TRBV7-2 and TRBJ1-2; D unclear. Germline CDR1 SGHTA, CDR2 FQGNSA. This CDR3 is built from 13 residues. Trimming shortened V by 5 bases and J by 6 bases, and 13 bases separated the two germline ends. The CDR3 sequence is CASSLIDVDGYTF. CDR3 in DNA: TGTGCCAGCAGCCTCATCGACGTTGATGGCTACACCTTC.

The CDR3 reads CASSPGQGLAYGYTF. CDR3 in DNA: TGTGCCAGCAGTCCAGGACAGGGTCTCGCCTATGGCTACACCTTC. The chain uses TRBV27 and TRBJ1-2; TRBD1 matches at 8 bases. V was pared by 5 bases and J by 4 bases, with 9 bases of the junction left unmatched. Germline assignment: CDR1 MNHEY and CDR2 SMNVEV (reference sequence). This CDR3 comprises 15 residues.

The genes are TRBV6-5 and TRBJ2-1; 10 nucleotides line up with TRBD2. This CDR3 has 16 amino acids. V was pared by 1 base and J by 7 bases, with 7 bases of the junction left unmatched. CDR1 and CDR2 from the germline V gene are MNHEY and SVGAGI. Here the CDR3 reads CASSYWGGTSVNEQFF. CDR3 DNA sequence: TGTGCCAGCAGTTACTGGGGAGGGACTAGCGTGAATGAGCAGTTCTTC.

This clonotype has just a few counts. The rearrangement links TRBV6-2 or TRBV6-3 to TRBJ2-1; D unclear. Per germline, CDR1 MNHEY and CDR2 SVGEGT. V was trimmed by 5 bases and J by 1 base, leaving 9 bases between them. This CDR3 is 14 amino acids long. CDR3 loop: CASSRAVSYNEQFF. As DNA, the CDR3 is TGTGCCAGCAGTCGCGCGGTTTCCTACAATGAGCAGTTCTTC.

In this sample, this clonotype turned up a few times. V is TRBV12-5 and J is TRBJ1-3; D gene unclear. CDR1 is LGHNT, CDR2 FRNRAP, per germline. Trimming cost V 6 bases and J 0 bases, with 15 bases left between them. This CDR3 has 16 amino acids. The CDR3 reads CASGIPSGDSGNTIYF. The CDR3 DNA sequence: TGTGCTAGTGGCATTCCCAGTGGGGACTCTGGAAACACCATATATTTT.

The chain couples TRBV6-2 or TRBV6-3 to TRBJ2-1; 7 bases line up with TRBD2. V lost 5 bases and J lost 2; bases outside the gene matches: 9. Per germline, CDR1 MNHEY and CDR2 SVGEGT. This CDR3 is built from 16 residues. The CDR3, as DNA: TGTGCCAGCAGTATTCGCGGGGGTTCCACCTACAATGAGCAGTTCTTC. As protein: CASSIRGGSTYNEQFF.

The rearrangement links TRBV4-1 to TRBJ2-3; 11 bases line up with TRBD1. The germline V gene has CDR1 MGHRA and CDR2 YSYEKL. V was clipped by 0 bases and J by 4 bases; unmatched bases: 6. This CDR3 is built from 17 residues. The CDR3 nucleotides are TGCGCCAGCAGCCAAGATCGGGGGACAGGGGGTTCAGATACGCAGTATTTT. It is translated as CASSQDRGTGGSDTQYF.

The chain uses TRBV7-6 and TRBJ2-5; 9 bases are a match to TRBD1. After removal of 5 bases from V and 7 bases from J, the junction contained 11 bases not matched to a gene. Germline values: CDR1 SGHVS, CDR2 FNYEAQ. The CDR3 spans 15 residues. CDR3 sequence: CASSSPGQGKRTQYF. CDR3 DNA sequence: TGTGCCAGCAGCAGCCCGGGACAGGGTAAAAGGACCCAGTACTTC.

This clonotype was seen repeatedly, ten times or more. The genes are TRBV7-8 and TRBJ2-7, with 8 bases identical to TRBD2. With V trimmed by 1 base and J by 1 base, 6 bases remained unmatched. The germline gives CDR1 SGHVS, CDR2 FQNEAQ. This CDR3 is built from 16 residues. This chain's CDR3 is CASSLVRTSLSYEQYF. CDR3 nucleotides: TGTGCCAGCAGCTTAGTTAGGACTAGCCTTTCCTACGAGCAGTACTTC.

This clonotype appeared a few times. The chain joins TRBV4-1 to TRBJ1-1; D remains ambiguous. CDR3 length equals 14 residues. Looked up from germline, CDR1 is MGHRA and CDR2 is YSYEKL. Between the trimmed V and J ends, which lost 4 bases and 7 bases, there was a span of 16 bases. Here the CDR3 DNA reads TGCGCCAGCAGCCCTGGAGCCCAGTCTTTTGAAGCTTTCTTT. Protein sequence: CASSPGAQSFEAFF.

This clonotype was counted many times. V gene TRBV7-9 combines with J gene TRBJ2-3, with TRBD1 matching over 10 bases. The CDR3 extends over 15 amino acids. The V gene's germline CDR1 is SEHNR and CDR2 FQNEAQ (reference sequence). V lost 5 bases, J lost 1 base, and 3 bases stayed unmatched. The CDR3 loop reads CASSRQGAGTDTQYF. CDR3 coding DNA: TGTGCCAGCAGCCGACAGGGGGCGGGCACAGATACGCAGTATTTT.

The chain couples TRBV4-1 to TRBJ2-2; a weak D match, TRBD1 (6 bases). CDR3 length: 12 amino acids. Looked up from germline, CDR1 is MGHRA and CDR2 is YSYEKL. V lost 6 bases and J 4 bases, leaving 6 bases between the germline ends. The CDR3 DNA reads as TGCGCCAGCAGAGGGGGCACCGGGGAGCTGTTTTTT. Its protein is CASRGGTGELFF.

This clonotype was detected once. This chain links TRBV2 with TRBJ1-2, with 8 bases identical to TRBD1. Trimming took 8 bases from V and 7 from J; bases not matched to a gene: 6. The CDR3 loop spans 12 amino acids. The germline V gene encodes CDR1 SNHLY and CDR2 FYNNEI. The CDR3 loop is CASGQGASGYTF. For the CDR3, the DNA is TGTGCCAGCGGCCAGGGGGCGAGTGGCTACACCTTC. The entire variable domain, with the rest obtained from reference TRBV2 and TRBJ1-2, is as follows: EPEVTQTPSHQVTQMGQEVILRCVPISNHLYFYWYRQILGQKVEFLVSFYNNEISEKSEIFDDQFSVERPDGSNFTLKIRSTKLEDSAMYFCASGQGASGYTFGSGTRLTVV.

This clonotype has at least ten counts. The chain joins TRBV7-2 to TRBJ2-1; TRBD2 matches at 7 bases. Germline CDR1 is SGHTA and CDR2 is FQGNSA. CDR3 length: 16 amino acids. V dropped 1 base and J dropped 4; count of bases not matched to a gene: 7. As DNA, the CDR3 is TGTGCCAGCAGCTTAGGGGGAGGGCCCCCATACAATGAGCAGTTCTTC. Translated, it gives CASSLGGGPPYNEQFF. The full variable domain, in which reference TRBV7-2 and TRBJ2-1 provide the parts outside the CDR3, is GAGVSQSPSNKVTEKGKDVELRCDPISGHTALYWYRQSLGQGLEFLIYFQGNSAPDKSGLPSDRFSAERTGGSVSTLTIQRTQQEDSAVYLCASSLGGGPPYNEQFFGPGTRLTVL.